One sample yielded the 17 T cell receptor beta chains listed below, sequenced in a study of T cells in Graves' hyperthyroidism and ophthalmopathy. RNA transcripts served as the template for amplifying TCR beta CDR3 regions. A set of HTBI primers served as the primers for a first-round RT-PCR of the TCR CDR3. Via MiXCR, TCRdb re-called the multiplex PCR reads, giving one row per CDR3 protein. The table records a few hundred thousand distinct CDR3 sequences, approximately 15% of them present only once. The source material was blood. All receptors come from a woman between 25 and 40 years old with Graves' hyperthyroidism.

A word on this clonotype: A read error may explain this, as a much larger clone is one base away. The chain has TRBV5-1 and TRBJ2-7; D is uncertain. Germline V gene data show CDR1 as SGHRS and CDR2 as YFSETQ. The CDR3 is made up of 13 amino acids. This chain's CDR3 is CTSSLVGQNEQYF. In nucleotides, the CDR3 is TGCACCAGCAGCTTGGTGGGCCAGAACGAGCAGTACTTC.

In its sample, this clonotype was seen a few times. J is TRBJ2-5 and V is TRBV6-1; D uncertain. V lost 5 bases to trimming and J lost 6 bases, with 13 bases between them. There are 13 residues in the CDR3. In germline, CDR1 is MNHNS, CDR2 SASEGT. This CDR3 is CASSRSGGQTQYF. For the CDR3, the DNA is TGTGCCAGCAGTCGGTCCGGTGGGCAGACCCAGTACTTC.

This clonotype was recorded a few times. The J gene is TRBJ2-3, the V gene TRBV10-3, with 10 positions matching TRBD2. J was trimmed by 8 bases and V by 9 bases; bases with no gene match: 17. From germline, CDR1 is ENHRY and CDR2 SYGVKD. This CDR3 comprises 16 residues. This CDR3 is CAIRLSSGSERGTQYF. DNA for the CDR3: TGTGCCATACGACTCTCTAGCGGGAGCGAACGGGGTACGCAGTATTTT.

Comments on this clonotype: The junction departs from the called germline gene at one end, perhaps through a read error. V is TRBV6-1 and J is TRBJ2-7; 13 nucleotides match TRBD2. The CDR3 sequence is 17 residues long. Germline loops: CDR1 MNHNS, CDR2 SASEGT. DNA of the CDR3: TGTGCCAGCAGTGATCCCAGGACTAGCGGGAGTGTCTACGAGCAGCACTTC. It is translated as CASSDPRTSGSVYEQHF.

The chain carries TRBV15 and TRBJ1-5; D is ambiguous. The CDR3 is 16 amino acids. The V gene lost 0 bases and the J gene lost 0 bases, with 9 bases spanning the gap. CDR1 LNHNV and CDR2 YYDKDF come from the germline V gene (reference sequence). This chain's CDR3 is CATSRDGQNSNQPQHF. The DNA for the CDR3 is TGTGCCACCAGCAGAGATGGGCAGAATAGCAATCAGCCCCAGCATTTT.

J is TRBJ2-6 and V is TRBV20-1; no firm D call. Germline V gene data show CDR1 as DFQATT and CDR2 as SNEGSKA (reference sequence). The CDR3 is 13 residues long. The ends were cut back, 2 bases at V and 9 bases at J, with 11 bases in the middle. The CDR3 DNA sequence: TGCAGTGCTAGACCCGAATACGGCAACGTCCTGACTTTC. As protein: CSARPEYGNVLTF.

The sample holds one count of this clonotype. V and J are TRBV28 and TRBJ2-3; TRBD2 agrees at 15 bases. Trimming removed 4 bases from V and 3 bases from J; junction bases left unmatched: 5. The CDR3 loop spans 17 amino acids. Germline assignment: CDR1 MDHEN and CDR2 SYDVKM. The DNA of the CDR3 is TGTGCCAGCAGTTCGACCGGGACTAGCGGGAGGACAGATACGCAGTATTTT. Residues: CASSSTGTSGRTDTQYF.

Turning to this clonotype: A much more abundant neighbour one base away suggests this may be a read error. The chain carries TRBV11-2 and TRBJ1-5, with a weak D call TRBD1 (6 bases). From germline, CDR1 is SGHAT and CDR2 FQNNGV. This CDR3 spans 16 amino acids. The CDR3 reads CASGLILQGGNQPQHF. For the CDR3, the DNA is TGTGCCAGCGGCTTAATATTACAGGGTGGCAATCAGCCCCAGCATTTT.

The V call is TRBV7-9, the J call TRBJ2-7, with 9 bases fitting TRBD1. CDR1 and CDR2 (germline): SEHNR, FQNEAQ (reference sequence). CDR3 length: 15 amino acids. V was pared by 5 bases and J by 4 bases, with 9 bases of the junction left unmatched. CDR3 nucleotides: TGTGCCAGCAGCCTCCCCGGGACAGGGTATTACGAGCAGTACTTC. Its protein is CASSLPGTGYYEQYF.

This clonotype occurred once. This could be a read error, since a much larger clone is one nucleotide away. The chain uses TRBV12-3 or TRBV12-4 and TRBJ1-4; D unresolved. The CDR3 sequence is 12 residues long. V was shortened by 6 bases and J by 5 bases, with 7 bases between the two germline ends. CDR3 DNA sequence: TGTGCCAGCAGGTCGGGGAATGAAAAACTGTTTTTT. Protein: CASRSGNEKLFF.

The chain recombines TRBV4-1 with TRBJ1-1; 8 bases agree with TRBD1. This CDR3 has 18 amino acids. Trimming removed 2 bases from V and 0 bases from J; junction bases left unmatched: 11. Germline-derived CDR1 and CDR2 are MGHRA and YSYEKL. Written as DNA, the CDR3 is TGCGCCAGCAGCCAACCCCCGACAGGGGTTTCAATGAACACTGAAGCTTTCTTT. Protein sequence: CASSQPPTGVSMNTEAFF.

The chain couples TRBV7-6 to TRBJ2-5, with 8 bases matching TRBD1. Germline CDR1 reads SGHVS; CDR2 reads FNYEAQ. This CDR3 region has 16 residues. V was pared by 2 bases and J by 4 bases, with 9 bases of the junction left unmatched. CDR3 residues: CASSLRAGGFPETQYF. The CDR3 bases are TGTGCCAGCAGCTTAAGGGCAGGGGGCTTTCCAGAGACCCAGTACTTC.

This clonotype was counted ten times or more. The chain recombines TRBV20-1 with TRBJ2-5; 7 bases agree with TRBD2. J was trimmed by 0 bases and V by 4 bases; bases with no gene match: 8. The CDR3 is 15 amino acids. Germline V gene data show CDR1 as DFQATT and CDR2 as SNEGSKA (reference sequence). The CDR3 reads CSATRASGNQETQYF. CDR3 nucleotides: TGCAGTGCTACTAGGGCTAGCGGAAACCAAGAGACCCAGTACTTC.

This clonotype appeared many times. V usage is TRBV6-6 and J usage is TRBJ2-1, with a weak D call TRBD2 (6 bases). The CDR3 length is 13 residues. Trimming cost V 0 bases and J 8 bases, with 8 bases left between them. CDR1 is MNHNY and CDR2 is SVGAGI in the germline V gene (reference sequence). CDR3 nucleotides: TGTGCCAGCAGTTACTCGGCGGGATATGAGCAGTTCTTC. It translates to CASSYSAGYEQFF.

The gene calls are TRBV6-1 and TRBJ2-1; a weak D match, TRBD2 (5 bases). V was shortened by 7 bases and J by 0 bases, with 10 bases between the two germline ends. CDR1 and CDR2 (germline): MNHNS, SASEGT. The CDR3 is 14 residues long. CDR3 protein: CASIVGNSYNEQFF. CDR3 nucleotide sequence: TGTGCCAGCATAGTCGGGAACTCCTACAATGAGCAGTTCTTC.

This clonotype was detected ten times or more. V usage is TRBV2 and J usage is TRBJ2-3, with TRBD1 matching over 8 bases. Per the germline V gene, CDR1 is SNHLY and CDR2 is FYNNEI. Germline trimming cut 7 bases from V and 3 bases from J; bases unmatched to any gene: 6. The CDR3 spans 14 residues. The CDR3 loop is CASTRQGSTDTQYF. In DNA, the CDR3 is TGTGCCAGCACTCGACAGGGGAGTACAGATACGCAGTATTTT.

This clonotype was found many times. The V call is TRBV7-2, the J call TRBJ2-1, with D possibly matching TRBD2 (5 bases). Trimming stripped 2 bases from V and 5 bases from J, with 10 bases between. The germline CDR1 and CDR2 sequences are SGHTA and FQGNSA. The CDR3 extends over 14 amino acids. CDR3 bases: TGTGCCAGCAGCTTACTAGCTGCGAACAATGAGCAGTTCTTC. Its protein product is CASSLLAANNEQFF.